This T cell receptor (beta chain) was identified during a study of blood T cell repertoires in COVID-19. The assay was immunoSEQ multiplex PCR, and TCRdb's table has in-frame clones only and misses some. The sample includes 350,000 to 450,000 clones, approximately 90% of them seen just once. Sequenced input: PBMCs or T cells enriched from blood (not recorded which). This receptor was identified in a middle-aged woman who had been exposed to COVID-19.

DNA of the CDR3: TGTGCCAGCAGCATTAAGGCGGATCCGGGACAGGACTACGAGCAGTACTTC. It codes for CASSIKADPGQDYEQYF. V is TRBV7-9 and J is TRBJ2-7; 8 bases are shared with TRBD1. CDR1 SEHNR and CDR2 FQNEAQ come from the germline V gene (reference sequence). The CDR3 totals 17 residues. Trimming removed 5 bases from V and 3 bases from J; junction bases left unmatched: 15.